The entry below describes one T cell receptor (beta chain). These data are taken from a study of blood T cell repertoires in COVID-19. In germline, CDR1 is MGHDK, CDR2 SYGVNS. The ends lost 6 bases at V and 4 bases at J; junction bases unmatched: 6. CDR3 length: 15 amino acids. The protocol was immunoSEQ multiplex PCR, while the TCRdb copy is restricted to in-frame clones and leaves out a portion. The sample has roughly 66,000 clones; roughly 80% are singletons. V gene TRBV25-1 combines with J gene TRBJ2-1, with 10 nucleotides matching TRBD2. The origin of this receptor is a man aged 55 to 70 with acute or convalescent COVID-19. The source material was peripheral blood. Here the CDR3 DNA reads TGTGCCAGCAGCCCCCCTAGCGGGGGATACAATGAGCAGTTCTTC. Amino acid sequence: CASSPPSGGYNEQFF.